This TCR beta chain appears in the sequencing data of a study of T cell changes during pregnancy in multiple sclerosis. Sequencing was performed with immunoSEQ multiplex PCR; in TCRdb, only in-frame clones are kept and a portion is missing. Counted here are approximately 45,000 clones, almost 95% occurring once; the ten biggest clones make up more than 0.35%. The germline gives CDR1 LNHDA, CDR2 SQIVND (reference sequence). This CDR3 region has 13 residues. V lost 7 bases to trimming and J lost 3 bases; unmatched junction nucleotides: 5. In this sample, this clone turned up a few times. The chain has TRBV19 and TRBJ1-1; 7 nucleotides match TRBD1. Sequences were derived from CD4+ T cells from peripheral blood mononuclear cells, sampled in the second trimester of pregnancy. This clonotype was sampled from a female donor in good health, enrolled as a control in a pregnancy study. CDR3 sequence: CASTDRAYTEAFF. The CDR3 coding sequence is TGTGCCAGTACTGACAGGGCGTACACTGAAGCTTTCTTT.